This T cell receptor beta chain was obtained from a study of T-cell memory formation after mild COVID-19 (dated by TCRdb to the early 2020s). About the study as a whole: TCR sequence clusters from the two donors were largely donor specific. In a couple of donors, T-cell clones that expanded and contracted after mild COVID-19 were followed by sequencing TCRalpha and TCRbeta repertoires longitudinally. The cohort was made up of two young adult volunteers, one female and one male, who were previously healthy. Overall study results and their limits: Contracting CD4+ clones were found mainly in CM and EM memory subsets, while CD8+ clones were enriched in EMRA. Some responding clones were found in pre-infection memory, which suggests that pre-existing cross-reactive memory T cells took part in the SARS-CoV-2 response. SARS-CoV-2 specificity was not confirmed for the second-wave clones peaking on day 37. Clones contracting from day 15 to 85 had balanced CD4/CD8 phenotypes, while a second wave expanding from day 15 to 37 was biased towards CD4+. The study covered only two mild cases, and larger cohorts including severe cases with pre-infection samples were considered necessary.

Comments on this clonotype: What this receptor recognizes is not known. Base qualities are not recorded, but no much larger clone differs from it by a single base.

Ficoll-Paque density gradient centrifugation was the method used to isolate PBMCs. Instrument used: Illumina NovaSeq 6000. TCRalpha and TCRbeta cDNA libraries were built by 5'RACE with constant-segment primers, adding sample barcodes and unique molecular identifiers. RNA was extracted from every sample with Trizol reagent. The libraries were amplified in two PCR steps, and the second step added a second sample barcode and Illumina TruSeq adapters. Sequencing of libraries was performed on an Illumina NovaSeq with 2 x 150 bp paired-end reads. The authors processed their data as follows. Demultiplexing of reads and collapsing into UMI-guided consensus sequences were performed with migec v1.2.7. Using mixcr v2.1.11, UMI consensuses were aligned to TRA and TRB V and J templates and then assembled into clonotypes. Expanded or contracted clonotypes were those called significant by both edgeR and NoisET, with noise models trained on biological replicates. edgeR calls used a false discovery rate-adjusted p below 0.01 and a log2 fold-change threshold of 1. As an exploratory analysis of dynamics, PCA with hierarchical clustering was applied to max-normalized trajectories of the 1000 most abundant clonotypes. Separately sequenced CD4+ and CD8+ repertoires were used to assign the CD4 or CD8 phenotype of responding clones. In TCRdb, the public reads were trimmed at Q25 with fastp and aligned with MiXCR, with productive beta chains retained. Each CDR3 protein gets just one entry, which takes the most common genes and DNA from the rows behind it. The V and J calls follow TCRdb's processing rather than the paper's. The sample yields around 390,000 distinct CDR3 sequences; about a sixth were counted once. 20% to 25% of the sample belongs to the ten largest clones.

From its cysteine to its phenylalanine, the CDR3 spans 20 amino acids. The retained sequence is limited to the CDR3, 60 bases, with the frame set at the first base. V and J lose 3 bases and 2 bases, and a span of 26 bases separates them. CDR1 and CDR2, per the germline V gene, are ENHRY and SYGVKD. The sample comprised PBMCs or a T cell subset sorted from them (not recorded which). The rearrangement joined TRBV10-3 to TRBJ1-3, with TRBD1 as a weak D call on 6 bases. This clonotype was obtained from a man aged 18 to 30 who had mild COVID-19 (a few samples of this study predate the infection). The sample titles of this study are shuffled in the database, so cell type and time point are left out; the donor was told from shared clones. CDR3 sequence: CAISDPRGGAPHFPGNTIYF. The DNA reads TGTGCCATCAGTGACCCGAGGGGGGGCGCACCGCACTTCCCTGGAAACACCATATATTTT.